The 20 T cell receptor beta chains below were found in one sample sequenced in a study of cytomegalovirus exposure and HLA in healthy donors. The PCR used 60 Vbeta and 13 Jbeta primers. Profiling relied on immunoSEQ multiplex PCR, and the TCRdb table lists in-frame clones only, not all of them. Of fewer than 25,000 clones listed, around 73% were seen once; the top ten hold 7% to 8%. Sample: PBMCs. These receptors came from a man aged 55 to 70 in good health and CMV-seronegative.

As concerns this clone: At one of its ends the junction is not consistent with the germline gene, which may arise from a read error. V usage is TRBV5-1 and J usage is TRBJ1-2; tentatively, D is TRBD1 (6 bases). The length of the CDR3 is 17 residues. The germline CDR1 and CDR2 sequences are SGHRS and YFSETQ. Here the CDR3 reads CASSLSPKQGLTYGYPF. The DNA for the CDR3 is TGCGCCAGCAGCTTATCGCCTAAACAGGGTCTCACCTATGGCTACCCCTTC.

This rearrangement joins TRBV30 to TRBJ1-1; D perhaps matches TRBD1 (6 bases). Germline V gene sequence: CDR1 GTSNPN, CDR2 SVGIG (reference sequence). The CDR3 is made up of 13 amino acids. V gave up 2 bases and J gave up 4 bases, with 11 bases separating them. The CDR3 loop reads CAWSKGGGTEAFF. The CDR3 DNA is TGTGCCTGGAGTAAGGGAGGGGGCACTGAAGCTTTCTTT.

The V call is TRBV11-2, the J call TRBJ2-5; 9 nucleotides match TRBD1. With V trimmed by 4 bases and J by 3 bases, 3 bases remained unmatched. The CDR3 is made up of 14 amino acids. Per germline, CDR1 SGHAT and CDR2 FQNNGV. CDR3 sequence (DNA): TGTGCCAGCAGCTCGGGACAGGGAGAAGAGACCCAGTACTTC. Its protein product is CASSSGQGEETQYF.

This clone came up a few times. V and J are TRBV30 and TRBJ2-2; D not certain. The V end was cut by 0 bases, the J end by 8 bases, with 10 bases between. The CDR3 spans 13 residues. Germline lookup yields CDR1 GTSNPN and CDR2 SVGIG (reference sequence). The DNA for the CDR3 is TGTGCCTGGAGTGTAGAAGCTTTGGGGGAGCTGTTTTTT. Translation: CAWSVEALGELFF.

This clone was detected a few times. The chain carries TRBV4-3 and TRBJ2-1; 10 bases fit TRBD1. Trimming removed 8 bases from V and 5 bases from J; junction bases left unmatched: 6. Germline CDR1 LGHNA, CDR2 YSLEER. The CDR3 length is 14 residues. The CDR3: CASSRTGGNNEQFF. The CDR3 nucleotides read TGCGCCAGCTCCAGGACAGGGGGAAACAATGAGCAGTTCTTC.

The chain links TRBV4-1 to TRBJ2-3; D is unclear. The CDR3 has 14 residues. Germline CDR1 MGHRA, CDR2 YSYEKL. V was trimmed by 0 bases and J by 3 bases, leaving 7 bases between them. The CDR3 bases are TGCGCCAGCAGCCAAGATATCAGGACAGATACGCAGTATTTT. Residues: CASSQDIRTDTQYF.

The chain links TRBV6-1 to TRBJ1-4; the match to TRBD1 covers 7 bases. The CDR3 consists of 16 residues. Germline assignment: CDR1 MNHNS and CDR2 SASEGT. Trimming at V came to 3 bases and at J to 4 bases, leaving 8 bases not matched to a gene. The CDR3 protein is CASSDPRQGLNEKLFF. CDR3 nucleotides: TGTGCCAGCAGTGACCCCCGACAGGGCCTTAATGAAAAACTGTTTTTT.

The CDR3 DNA follows: TGTGCCAGCAGGCCACGGGCGGGGGGTATAGATACGCAGTATTTT. Translating it yields CASRPRAGGIDTQYF. The chain uses TRBV7-9 and TRBJ2-3; 8 nucleotides agree with TRBD2. V was clipped by 6 bases and J by 5 bases; unmatched bases: 10. The length of the CDR3 is 15 residues. Germline lookup yields CDR1 SEHNR and CDR2 FQNEAQ (reference sequence).

The chain links TRBV19 to TRBJ2-3; D is possibly TRBD2 (5 bases). In germline, CDR1 is LNHDA, CDR2 SQIVND (reference sequence). V gave up 6 bases and J gave up 0 bases, with 16 bases separating them. The CDR3 is made up of 16 amino acids. The CDR3 nucleotides read TGTGCCAGTAGGCCCGGAGGAGGCCCTAGCACAGATACGCAGTATTTT. Its translation: CASRPGGGPSTDTQYF.

This clone was picked up a small number of times. The J gene is TRBJ2-7, the V gene TRBV7-2; D unclear. CDR1 is SGHTA and CDR2 is FQGNSA in the germline V gene. The CDR3 sequence is 11 residues long. Trimming cost V 5 bases and J 6 bases, with 8 bases left between them. CDR3 loop: CASSLSLEQYF. The CDR3 DNA reads TGTGCCAGCAGCCTTTCCCTCGAGCAGTACTTC.

Points on this clone: Mismatch with germline at one junction end may stem from a read error. The V call is TRBV2, the J call TRBJ1-2, with a weak D call TRBD1 (6 bases). This CDR3 contains 14 residues. Germline CDR1 reads SNHLY; CDR2 reads FYNNEI. CDR3 coding DNA: TGTGCCAGCAGTGAATCCGGCGGGGGCCATGGCTACCCCTTC. This encodes CASSESGGGHGYPF.

CDR3 bases: TGTGCCAGCAGTTTATCGGGGGGGGGCTACGAGCAGTACTTC. This codes for CASSLSGGGYEQYF. The chain uses TRBV28 and TRBJ2-7, with 8 bases matching TRBD2. Looked up from germline, CDR1 is MDHEN and CDR2 is SYDVKM. The V and J ends lost 1 base and 3 bases, in that order; junction bases with no gene match: 2. CDR3 length: 14 amino acids.

The gene calls are TRBV7-2 and TRBJ1-1; D is undetermined. The CDR3 loop spans 14 amino acids. Deletions cut 5 bases from V and 8 bases from J, with 18 bases between. Looked up from germline, CDR1 is SGHTA and CDR2 is FQGNSA. The CDR3 DNA is TGTGCCAGCAGCGGCCGCGGCGGAAGTTGGGAAGCTTTCTTT. Amino acid sequence: CASSGRGGSWEAFF.

This rearrangement joins TRBV19 to TRBJ1-4; no firm D call. CDR1 is LNHDA, CDR2 SQIVND, per germline (reference sequence). The V and J ends lost 9 bases and 8 bases respectively, with 16 bases between them. The CDR3 spans 13 residues. In nucleotides, the CDR3 is TGTGCCAGCTCATGGAGGGAATGGGAAAAACTGTTTTTT. Residues: CASSWREWEKLFF.

The gene calls are TRBV7-2 and TRBJ2-3; possibly TRBD2 for D (6 bases). The V end was cut by 4 bases, the J end by 5 bases, with 13 bases between. Per the germline V gene, CDR1 is SGHTA and CDR2 is FQGNSA. The CDR3 loop spans 14 amino acids. CDR3 nucleotides: TGTGCCAGCAGCTACGGAGGGAGGTTAGATACGCAGTATTTT. As protein: CASSYGGRLDTQYF.

The rearrangement links TRBV4-1 to TRBJ2-7; TRBD2 agrees at 11 bases. CDR1 MGHRA and CDR2 YSYEKL come from the germline V gene. V gave up 3 bases and J gave up 3 bases; unmatched junction bases: 4. The CDR3 contains 15 residues. This CDR3 is CASSQTSGDLYEQYF. The CDR3 nucleotides are TGCGCCAGCAGCCAGACTAGCGGGGATCTCTACGAGCAGTACTTC.

About this clone itself: The junction shows a germline mismatch at one end, possibly a read error. This chain connects TRBV4-2 to TRBJ2-6, with D possibly being TRBD1 or TRBD2 (5 bases each). Germline V gene sequence: CDR1 LGHNA, CDR2 YNFKEQ. The CDR3 has 15 residues. CDR3 bases: TGTGCCAGCACCCAAGAGGGGCTTGGGGCCAACGTCCTGACTTTC. Protein product: CASTQEGLGANVLTF.

V is TRBV30 and J is TRBJ1-5; possibly TRBD1 for D (6 bases). Germline CDR1 reads GTSNPN; CDR2 reads SVGIG (reference sequence). Trimming stripped 0 bases from V and 0 bases from J, with 15 bases between. The CDR3 spans 17 residues. The CDR3 reads CAWSVPAGAYSNQPQHF. CDR3 nucleotide sequence: TGTGCCTGGAGTGTACCGGCAGGGGCTTATAGCAATCAGCCCCAGCATTTT.

In this sample, this clone turned up a few times. The rearrangement joins TRBV19 to TRBJ2-7; D is possibly TRBD2 (5 bases). Germline CDR1 LNHDA, CDR2 SQIVND (reference sequence). V lost 4 bases and J 5 bases, leaving 12 bases between the germline ends. CDR3 size: 13 residues. DNA for the CDR3: TGTGCCAGTAGTACGACCCTCGGGAACGAGCAGTACTTC. Amino acids: CASSTTLGNEQYF. Supplemented by reference TRBV19 and TRBJ2-7, the full variable domain reads DGGITQSPKYLFRKEGQNVTLSCEQNLNHDAMYWYRQDPGQGLRLIYYSQIVNDFQKGDIAEGYSVSREKKESFPLTVTSAQKNPTAFYLCASSTTLGNEQYFGPGTRLTVT.

This clone was picked up a small number of times. The CDR3 coding sequence is TGCGCCAGCAGCAACACTGAGACTAGTCAGACCTACGAGCAGTACTTC. This sequence encodes CASSNTETSQTYEQYF. The chain combines TRBV5-1 with TRBJ2-7, with D maybe TRBD2 (6 bases). CDR3 size: 16 residues. Germline V gene sequence: CDR1 SGHRS, CDR2 YFSETQ. Deletions cut 4 bases from V and 2 bases from J, with 19 bases between.